Listed here are 3 T cell receptor beta chains from one sample, sequenced in a study of blood T cell repertoires in COVID-19. Some clones are missing from TCRdb's copy, which holds only in-frame ones; the method was immunoSEQ multiplex PCR. This table holds tens of thousands of clones, 80% found once. The material sequenced was peripheral blood. Receptor source: a man aged 25-40 years with COVID-19, enrolled during active disease.

In its sample, this clone was seen a few times. This chain links TRBV4-1 with TRBJ2-1, with TRBD2 matching over 12 bases. V was pared by 6 bases and J by 4 bases, with 1 base of the junction left unmatched. Per germline, CDR1 MGHRA and CDR2 YSYEKL. CDR3 length: 14 amino acids. CDR3 amino acids: CASRGTSGYNEQFF. The DNA for the CDR3 is TGCGCCAGCAGAGGGACTAGCGGGTACAATGAGCAGTTCTTC.

This clone appeared a single time. The rearrangement uses TRBV15 and TRBJ1-2; 7 bases are shared with TRBD1. The CDR3 has 12 amino acids. Looked up from germline, CDR1 is LNHNV and CDR2 is YYDKDF (reference sequence). Germline trimming cut 5 bases from V and 6 bases from J; bases unmatched to any gene: 3. The CDR3 DNA follows: TGTGCCACCAGCCCTACAGGGGATGGCTACACCTTC. This translates into CATSPTGDGYTF.

This clone was counted only a few times. The rearrangement joins TRBV5-4 to TRBJ1-1; no firm D call. Germline loops: CDR1 SGHNT, CDR2 YYREEE (reference sequence). V lost 4 bases and J lost 3, with 19 bases in between. The CDR3 has 16 residues. For the CDR3, the DNA is TGTGCCAGCAGCATGGATCCGGTTCACCCCTACACTGAAGCTTTCTTT. Its protein product is CASSMDPVHPYTEAFF.